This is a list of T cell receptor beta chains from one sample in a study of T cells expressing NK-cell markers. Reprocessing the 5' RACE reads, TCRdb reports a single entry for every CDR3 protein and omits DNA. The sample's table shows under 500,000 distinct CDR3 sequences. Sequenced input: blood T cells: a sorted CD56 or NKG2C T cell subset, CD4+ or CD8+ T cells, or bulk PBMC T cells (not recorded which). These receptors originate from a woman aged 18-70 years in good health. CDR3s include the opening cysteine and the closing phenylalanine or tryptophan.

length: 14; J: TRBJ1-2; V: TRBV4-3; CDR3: CASSQDRQSYGYTF
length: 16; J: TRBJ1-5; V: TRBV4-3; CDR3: CASSQGTGGPDQPQHF
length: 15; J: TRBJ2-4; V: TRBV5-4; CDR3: CASGRSGQGQNIQYF
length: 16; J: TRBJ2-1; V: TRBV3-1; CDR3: CASSQMGQRAYNEQFF
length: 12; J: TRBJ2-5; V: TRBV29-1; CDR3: CSALPGKETQYF
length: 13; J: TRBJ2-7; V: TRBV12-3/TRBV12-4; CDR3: CASSDDSWYEQYF
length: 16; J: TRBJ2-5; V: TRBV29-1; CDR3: CSVEGLAVGYQETQYF
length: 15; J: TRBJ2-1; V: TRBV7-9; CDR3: CASSLEGTTGNEQFF
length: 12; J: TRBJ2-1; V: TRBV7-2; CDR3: CASSREFNEQFF
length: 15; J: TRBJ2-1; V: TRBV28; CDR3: CASSKVLAAYNEQFF
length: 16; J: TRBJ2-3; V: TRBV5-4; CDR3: CASSLGDLGRGDTQYF
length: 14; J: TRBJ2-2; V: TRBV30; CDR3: CAWSPGPNTGELFF
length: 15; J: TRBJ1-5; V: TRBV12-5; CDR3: CASGPDRVSNQPQHF
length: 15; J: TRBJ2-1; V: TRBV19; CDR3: CASRGGQEALNEQFF
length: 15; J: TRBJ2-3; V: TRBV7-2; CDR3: CASSPKRYNTDTQYF
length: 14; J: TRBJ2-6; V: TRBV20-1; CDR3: CSAADNSGANVLTF
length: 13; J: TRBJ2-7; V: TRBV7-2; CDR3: CASSLGGYGEQYF
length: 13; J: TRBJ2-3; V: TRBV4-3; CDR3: CASSLRDPDTQYF
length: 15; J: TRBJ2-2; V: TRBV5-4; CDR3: CASSAAGVDTGELFF
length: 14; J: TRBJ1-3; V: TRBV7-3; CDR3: CASSGGTAGNTIYF
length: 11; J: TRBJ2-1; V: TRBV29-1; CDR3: CSGTAYNEQFF
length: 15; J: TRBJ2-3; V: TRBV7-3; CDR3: CASSLGPGGTDTQYF
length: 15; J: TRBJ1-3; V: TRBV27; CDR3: CASRLGGNSGNTIYF
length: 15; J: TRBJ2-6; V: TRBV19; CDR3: CASSMSSSGANVLTF
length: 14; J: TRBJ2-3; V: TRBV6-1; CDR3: CASGDWRGTDTQYF
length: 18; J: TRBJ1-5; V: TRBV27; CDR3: CASSPRTTGPNSNQPQHF
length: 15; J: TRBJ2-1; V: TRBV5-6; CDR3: CASSSRDIIWGEQFF
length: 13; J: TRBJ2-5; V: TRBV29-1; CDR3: CSVKERGQETQYF
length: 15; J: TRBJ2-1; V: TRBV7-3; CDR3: CASSLSTGGYNEQFF
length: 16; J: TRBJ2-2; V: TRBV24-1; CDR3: CATSDTGQGYTGELFF
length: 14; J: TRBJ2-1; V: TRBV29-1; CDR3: CSVDGTSGNNEQFF
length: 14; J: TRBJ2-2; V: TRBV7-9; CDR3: CASREELGPGELFF
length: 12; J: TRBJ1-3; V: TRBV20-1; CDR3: CSHVSLGNTIYF
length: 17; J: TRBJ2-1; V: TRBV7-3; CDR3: CASSLNPATPDGGEQFF
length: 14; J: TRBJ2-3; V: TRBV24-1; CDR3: CATSGADSTDTQYF
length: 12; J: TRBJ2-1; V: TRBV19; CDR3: CASSISGDEQFF
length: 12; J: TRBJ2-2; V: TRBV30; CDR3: CAWKLDTGELFF